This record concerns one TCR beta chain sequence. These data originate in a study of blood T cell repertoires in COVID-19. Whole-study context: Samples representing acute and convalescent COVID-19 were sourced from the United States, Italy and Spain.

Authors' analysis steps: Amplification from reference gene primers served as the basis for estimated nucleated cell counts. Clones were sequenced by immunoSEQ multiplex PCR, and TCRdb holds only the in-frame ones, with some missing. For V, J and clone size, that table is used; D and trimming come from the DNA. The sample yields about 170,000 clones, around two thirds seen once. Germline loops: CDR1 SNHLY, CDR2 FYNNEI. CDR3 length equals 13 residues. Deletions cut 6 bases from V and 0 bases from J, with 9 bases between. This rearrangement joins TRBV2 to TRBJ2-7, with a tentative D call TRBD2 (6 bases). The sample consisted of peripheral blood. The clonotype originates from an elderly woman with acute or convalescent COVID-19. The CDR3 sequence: CASRRRDSYEQYF. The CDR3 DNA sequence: TGTGCCAGCAGGCGGAGGGACTCCTACGAGCAGTACTTC.